The 20 T cell receptor beta chains presented below share a single source sample, sequenced in a study of T cells in Graves' hyperthyroidism and ophthalmopathy. Amplification targeted TCR beta CDR3 regions from RNA transcripts. Initially, a first-round RT-PCR of the TCR CDR3 employed the HTBI primer set. One entry per CDR3 protein, called by TCRdb with MiXCR from the multiplex PCR reads. The sample contains fewer than 750,000 distinct CDR3 sequences, approximately 44% of which appear only once. The specimen was peripheral blood or thyroid tissue (not recorded which). Every receptor here comes from a woman between 18 and 29 years old with Graves' hyperthyroidism.

This clonotype was counted once. This sequence joins TRBV2 and TRBJ1-3; D gene ambiguous. CDR3 length: 12 amino acids. V lost 7 bases and J lost 0, with 4 bases in between. CDR1 is SNHLY and CDR2 is FYNNEI in the germline V gene. This CDR3 reads CASKDSGNTIYF. The DNA for the CDR3 is TGTGCCAGCAAGGACTCTGGAAACACCATATATTTT.

The rearrangement links TRBV29-1 to TRBJ1-4, with D perhaps matching TRBD1 (5 bases). Deletions cut 4 bases from V and 2 bases from J, with 8 bases between. The CDR3 is 13 residues long. Germline V gives CDR1 SQVTM, CDR2 ANQGSEA. CDR3 DNA sequence: TGCAGCGTTGGCGGGGCCACTAATGAAAAACTGTTTTTT. This encodes CSVGGATNEKLFF.

The gene calls are TRBV20-1 and TRBJ1-5, with TRBD1 matching over 7 bases. The V gene's germline CDR1 is DFQATT and CDR2 SNEGSKA (reference sequence). Trimming took 5 bases from V and 1 from J; bases not matched to a gene: 2. There are 13 residues in the CDR3. The CDR3 reads CSAAQGSNQPQHF. As DNA, the CDR3 is TGCAGTGCTGCACAGGGGAGCAATCAGCCCCAGCATTTT.

J is TRBJ2-1 and V is TRBV24-1, with TRBD2 matching over 7 bases. The J call could be wrong; TRBJ2-7 is a better fit for the DNA end. The CDR3 is made up of 16 amino acids. Germline V lookup: CDR1 KGHDR, CDR2 SFDVKD. CDR3 in DNA: TGTGCCACCAGTGACGTAGCGGGTAATTCCTACAATGAGCAGTACTTC. This gives the protein CATSDVAGNSYNEQYF.

This clonotype was counted at least ten times. The chain uses TRBV7-9 and TRBJ2-5; tentatively, D is TRBD1 (5 bases). Per germline, CDR1 SEHNR and CDR2 FQNEAQ (reference sequence). CDR3 size: 14 residues. V was trimmed by 3 bases and J by 1 base, leaving 9 bases between them. The CDR3 DNA is TGTGCCAGCAGCTTTAGGGGCAGCCAAGAGACCCAGTACTTC. It codes for CASSFRGSQETQYF.

With regard to this clonotype: Sequence at one end of the junction differs from germline and may be a read error. V and J are TRBV19 and TRBJ2-7; TRBD2 aligns across 10 bases. The CDR3 extends over 16 amino acids. The V gene's germline CDR1 is LNHDA and CDR2 SQIVND (reference sequence). CDR3 in amino acids: CASSIGWTSGIYGQYF. DNA of the CDR3: TGTGCCAGTAGTATAGGGTGGACTAGCGGAATCTACGGGCAGTACTTC.

This clonotype was seen many times. V and J are TRBV29-1 and TRBJ2-3; D is ambiguous. Germline values: CDR1 SQVTM, CDR2 ANQGSEA. The CDR3 covers 13 residues. Trimming cost V 3 bases and J 3 bases, with 10 bases left between them. CDR3 coding DNA: TGCAGCGTTGATGGTAGGGATACAGATACGCAGTATTTT. Its protein is CSVDGRDTDTQYF.

This clonotype was seen ten or more times. This rearrangement joins TRBV20-1 to TRBJ2-6; 10 bases are shared with TRBD1. Germline CDR1 is DFQATT and CDR2 is SNEGSKA (reference sequence). CDR3 length: 18 amino acids. After removal of 3 bases from V and 2 bases from J, the junction contained 10 bases not matched to a gene. The CDR3 coding sequence is TGCAGTGCTAGTCGAACCGACAGGGGGCGGCCTGGGGCCAACGTCCTGACTTTC. Protein sequence: CSASRTDRGRPGANVLTF.

Notes on this clonotype: One end of the junction does not line up with germline, which may come from a read error. This chain joins TRBV7-9 and TRBJ1-1, with TRBD1 matching over 9 bases. The CDR3 has 12 residues. Germline V gives CDR1 SEHNR, CDR2 FQNEAQ (reference sequence). CDR3 sequence: CASSPRVDRGVF. As DNA, the CDR3 is TGTGCCAGCAGCCCCAGGGTGGACAGGGGAGTGTTT.

This clonotype has at least ten counts. The rearrangement joins TRBV13 to TRBJ2-7; 11 nucleotides match TRBD1. The CDR3 consists of 16 residues. The germline CDR1 and CDR2 sequences are PRHDT and FYEKMQ (reference sequence). V was pared by 5 bases and J by 7 bases, with 13 bases of the junction left unmatched. CDR3 nucleotide sequence: TGTGCCAGCAGCCAACCGAACCGGGACAGGGGGTTAGAGCAGTACTTC. Its translation is CASSQPNRDRGLEQYF. Drawing the rest from reference TRBV13 and TRBJ2-7, the complete variable domain is AAGVIQSPRHLIKEKRETATLKCYPIPRHDTVYWYQQGPGQDPQFLISFYEKMQSDKGSIPDRFSAQQFSDYHSELNMSSLELGDSALYFCASSQPNRDRGLEQYFGPGTRLTVT.

The CDR3 loop is CASSQPGNKDTEAFF. CDR3 sequence (DNA): TGTGCCAGCAGCCAACCGGGGAATAAGGACACTGAAGCTTTCTTT. The gene calls are TRBV5-5 and TRBJ1-1, with D unclear. The CDR3 runs 15 residues. CDR1 and CDR2 (germline): SGHKS, YYEKEE (reference sequence). Between the trimmed V and J ends, which lost 4 bases and 3 bases, there was a span of 16 bases.

Ten or more counts support this clonotype. The chain couples TRBV4-2 to TRBJ2-7; TRBD2 aligns across 7 bases. Germline loops: CDR1 LGHNA, CDR2 YNFKEQ. V gave up 3 bases and J gave up 2 bases; unmatched junction bases: 7. The CDR3 covers 15 residues. The CDR3 nucleotides are TGTGCCAGCAGCCAGGCTAGCGGTCTCCCCTACGAGCAGTACTTC. It is translated as CASSQASGLPYEQYF.

The rearrangement links TRBV7-2 to TRBJ2-7; D remains ambiguous. The J call is doubtful: the DNA matches TRBJ2-1 better. CDR3 size: 15 residues. Germline CDR1 SGHTA, CDR2 FQGNSA. The CDR3 DNA is TGTGCCAGCAGCCCCCAGCTTGAGCGTAACAATGAGCAGTTCTTC. Protein sequence: CASSPQLERNNEQFF.

In its sample, this clonotype was seen once. Here the CDR3 DNA reads TGCAGCGCTGAGGGTAGCGGGAGCTCCTACGAGCAGTACTTC. Protein sequence: CSAEGSGSSYEQYF. The chain carries TRBV29-1 and TRBJ2-7; TRBD2 aligns across 9 bases. The V segment lost 7 bases and the J segment 0 bases; nucleotides outside the gene matches: 7. This CDR3 has 14 residues. The germline gives CDR1 SQVTM, CDR2 ANQGSEA.

Concerning this clonotype: A much larger clone differs by one base, so this may be a read error. V is TRBV7-9 and J is TRBJ2-7; the match to TRBD2 covers 7 bases. The V and J ends lost 4 bases and 7 bases, in that order; junction bases with no gene match: 22. CDR3 length: 18 amino acids. CDR1 SEHNR and CDR2 FQNEAQ come from the germline V gene (reference sequence). The CDR3 coding sequence is TGTGCCAGCAGCTCCCCGATATATGGGGAGGGCTCCCCCGGAGAGCAGTACTTC. This codes for CASSSPIYGEGSPGEQYF.

In its sample, this clonotype was seen many times. The genes are TRBV6-6 and TRBJ1-6; unclear D gene. CDR1 and CDR2 from the germline V gene are MNHNY and SVGAGI (reference sequence). The CDR3 totals 13 residues. V lost 5 bases and J lost 8, with 10 bases in between. CDR3 region: CASSNWFDSPLHF. The DNA for the CDR3 is TGTGCCAGCAGTAACTGGTTTGATTCACCCCTCCACTTT.

This clonotype was recorded a few times. V gene TRBV19 combines with J gene TRBJ1-4; a weak D match, TRBD1 (5 bases). The V and J ends lost 7 bases and 8 bases respectively, with 26 bases between them. CDR1 is LNHDA and CDR2 is SQIVND in the germline V gene (reference sequence). CDR3 length: 17 residues. CDR3 in amino acids: CASTHIPNRRVYEKLFF. Here the CDR3 DNA reads TGTGCCAGTACCCATATCCCCAACCGCAGGGTTTACGAAAAACTGTTTTTT.

This clonotype was seen at least ten times. This chain connects TRBV2 to TRBJ1-1, with D perhaps matching TRBD1 (5 bases). The CDR3 contains 14 residues. V was trimmed by 5 bases and J by 7 bases, leaving 17 bases between them. Germline CDR1 reads SNHLY; CDR2 reads FYNNEI. CDR3 sequence reads: CASSPLLPQGEAFF. CDR3 DNA: TGTGCCAGCAGTCCCTTGCTGCCCCAGGGTGAAGCTTTCTTT. Filled out from reference TRBV2 and TRBJ1-1, the complete variable domain reads EPEVTQTPSHQVTQMGQEVILRCVPISNHLYFYWYRQILGQKVEFLVSFYNNEISEKSEIFDDQFSVERPDGSNFTLKIRSTKLEDSAMYFCASSPLLPQGEAFFGQGTRLTVV.

This clonotype showed up many times. The chain joins TRBV20-1 to TRBJ2-7; D is uncertain. The CDR3 extends over 10 amino acids. Germline CDR1 is DFQATT and CDR2 is SNEGSKA (reference sequence). Trimming shortened V by 5 bases and J by 4 bases, and 6 bases separated the two germline ends. The CDR3 protein is CSARQYEQYF. The DNA for the CDR3 is TGCAGTGCTCGCCAATACGAGCAGTACTTC.

This clonotype was recorded many times. The chain combines TRBV19 with TRBJ1-5; 10 nucleotides align to TRBD1. This CDR3 is 15 amino acids long. V shed 7 bases and J 3 bases; nucleotides not matched to a gene: 6. The V gene's germline CDR1 is LNHDA and CDR2 SQIVND (reference sequence). The CDR3 is CASMDRGSFNQPQHF. The CDR3 nucleotides read TGTGCCAGTATGGACAGGGGGAGTTTCAATCAGCCCCAGCATTTT.